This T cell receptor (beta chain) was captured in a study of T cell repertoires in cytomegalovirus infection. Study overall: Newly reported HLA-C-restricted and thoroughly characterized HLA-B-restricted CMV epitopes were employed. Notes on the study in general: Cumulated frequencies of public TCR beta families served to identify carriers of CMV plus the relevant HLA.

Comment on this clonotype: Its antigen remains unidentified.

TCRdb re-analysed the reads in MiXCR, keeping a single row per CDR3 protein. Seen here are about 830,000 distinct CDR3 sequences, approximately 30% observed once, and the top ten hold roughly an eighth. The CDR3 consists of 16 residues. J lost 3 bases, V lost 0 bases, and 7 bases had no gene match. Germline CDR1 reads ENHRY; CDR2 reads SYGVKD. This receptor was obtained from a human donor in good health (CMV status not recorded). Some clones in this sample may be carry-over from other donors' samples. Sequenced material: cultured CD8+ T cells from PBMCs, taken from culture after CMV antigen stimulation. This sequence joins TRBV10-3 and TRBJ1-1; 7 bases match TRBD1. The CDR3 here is CAISESAGGRDTEAFF. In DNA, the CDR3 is TGTGCCATCAGTGAGTCTGCAGGGGGTCGGGACACTGAAGCTTTCTTT.